The T cell receptor beta chain under discussion was sequenced for a study of vaccination and CD4 T cells after COVID-19. Study details: The peptides that stimulated the cells were overlapping spike peptides from SARS-CoV-2, HCoV-NL63, HCoV-OC43 and HCoV-229E.

General study results and limits: Nearly all convalescent vaccine-specific clones, 304 of 307, recognized only SARS-CoV-2 spike.

This clonotype was seen a handful of times. The antigen is not known. Cultured CD4+ T cells had their DNA profiled by the Oncomine TCR Beta short-read assay. A single record per CDR3 protein comes from TCRdb applying MiXCR to the PCR reads. The sample gives 11,000 or so distinct CDR3 sequences, roughly half of which show up once; 10% to 13% is in the top ten. The sample's treatment: roughly 10-day PBMC culture with coronavirus spike peptide pools or control peptides (ViraFEST assay). In germline, CDR1 is DFQATT, CDR2 SNEGSKA (reference sequence). This CDR3 is built from 18 residues. With 0 bases removed from V and 0 bases from J, the gap between germline ends came to 17 bases.

This receptor was obtained from a human donor who had recovered from COVID-19. J is TRBJ2-2 and V is TRBV20-1; D might be TRBD1 (5 bases). The source material was CD4+ T cells from blood, cultured in vitro. As DNA, the CDR3 is TGCAGTGCTAGAGATAATCTTAGGCAGGGAACGAACACCGGGGAGCTGTTTTTT. Its protein is CSARDNLRQGTNTGELFF.